The source of this TCR beta chain is a study of T cell responses to AZD1222 COVID-19 vaccine. Sequenced by immunoSEQ multiplex PCR; TCRdb stores in-frame clones only, minus some. This sample has 140,000 to 150,000 clones, with around 89% found just once. Looked up from germline, CDR1 is MNHEY and CDR2 is SMNVEV (reference sequence). This CDR3 has 14 residues. V was cut by 3 bases and J by 2 bases, with 10 bases left in between. The specimen comprised peripheral blood, sampled on day 0 of AZD1222 vaccination. The sequence was obtained from an adult in good health. The J gene is TRBJ1-1, the V gene TRBV27, with D possibly matching TRBD1 (6 bases). The CDR3 nucleotides read TGTGCCAGCAGTTTGTTGGACAGAAACACTGAAGCTTTCTTT. It is translated as CASSLLDRNTEAFF.